The sequence of this TCR beta chain was determined in a study of blood T cell repertoires in COVID-19. Background on the study: COVID-19 samples, acute and convalescent, were from the United States, Italy and Spain. Sources were T cells, B-cell-depleted T cells, or PBMCs; the material itself was cDNA or gDNA.

TCRdb's table, derived via immunoSEQ multiplex PCR, lists solely in-frame clones and lacks some. The sample records a few hundred thousand clones, 90% being singletons. Germline loops: CDR1 LGHNA, CDR2 YNFKEQ. V lost 6 bases and J lost 4; bases outside the gene matches: 6. This CDR3 has 14 residues. Patients of the Seattle cohort, enrolled during active infection, were followed longitudinally. The origin of this receptor is a woman between 55 and 75 years old with COVID-19, enrolled during active disease. Material: peripheral blood. This chain uses TRBV4-2 with TRBJ1-2, with 9 bases aligning to TRBD1. The chain's CDR3 is CASRLQGASYGYTF. CDR3 nucleotides: TGTGCCAGCAGACTACAGGGGGCGAGCTATGGCTACACCTTC.